The 28 T cell receptor beta chains listed next were all sequenced from one sample in a study of blood T cell repertoires in COVID-19. The method was immunoSEQ multiplex PCR; TCRdb's version includes in-frame clones alone and lacks a portion of them. The sample holds 200,000 or so clones; approximately 80% are singletons and the top ten take 10%. Source material: peripheral blood. The receptor set was obtained from a woman older than 75 with COVID-19, enrolled during active disease.

The chain joins TRBV28 to TRBJ2-7; TRBD2 agrees at 11 bases. Germline V lookup: CDR1 MDHEN, CDR2 SYDVKM. V lost 4 bases, J lost 8 bases, and 10 bases stayed unmatched. The CDR3 spans 15 residues. CDR3 coding DNA: TGTGCCAGCAGTTCCCCACTAGCGGGGGACCGCCAGCAGTACTTC. Its translation: CASSSPLAGDRQQYF.

The rearrangement links TRBV7-9 to TRBJ1-3; D gene uncertain. Germline CDR1 and CDR2: SEHNR and FQNEAQ (reference sequence). The V gene lost 6 bases and the J gene lost 8 bases, with 11 bases spanning the gap. The CDR3 contains 12 residues. In DNA form, the CDR3 reads TGTGCCAGCAGACAAACTCAGGACACCATATATTTT. Its protein product is CASRQTQDTIYF.

The CDR3 protein is CASSEDRYQYGYTF. CDR3 bases: TGTGCCAGCAGTGAAGACAGGTATCAATATGGCTACACCTTC. The genes are TRBV6-1 and TRBJ1-2, with a weak D call TRBD1 (5 bases). V dropped 1 base and J dropped 5 bases, with 11 bases sitting between them. The CDR3 spans 14 residues. Per germline, CDR1 MNHNS and CDR2 SASEGT.

This clone was seen a handful of times. The V call is TRBV11-2, the J call TRBJ1-2; D may be TRBD1 (6 bases). This CDR3 is built from 14 residues. The V gene lost 5 bases and the J gene lost 2 bases, with 12 bases spanning the gap. CDR1 and CDR2 from the germline V gene are SGHAT and FQNNGV. The DNA of the CDR3 is TGTGCCAGCAGCCCTGGACAGAACAACTATGGCTACACCTTC. The encoded protein is CASSPGQNNYGYTF.

This chain connects TRBV23-1 to TRBJ2-5, with a weak D call TRBD1 (6 bases). TRBV23-1 is marked as an open reading frame, function uncertain. V lost 3 bases, J lost 2 bases, and 10 bases lay in between. The CDR3 has 14 amino acids. CDR3 sequence reads: CASSQRGQQETQYF. CDR3 sequence (DNA): TGCGCCAGCAGTCAGAGGGGACAACAAGAGACCCAGTACTTC.

J is TRBJ1-5 and V is TRBV28; 7 positions match TRBD1. Germline V gene data show CDR1 as MDHEN and CDR2 as SYDVKM. V lost 5 bases, J lost 11 bases, and 3 bases stayed unmatched. This CDR3 contains 11 residues. The CDR3 sequence: CASSPRGAQHF. CDR3 nucleotides: TGTGCCAGCAGTCCCAGGGGGGCCCAGCATTTT.

The table lists this clone with a count of one. This chain links TRBV28 with TRBJ2-5, with TRBD1 identical over 7 bases. CDR3 length: 15 amino acids. The germline V gene encodes CDR1 MDHEN and CDR2 SYDVKM. V dropped 5 bases and J dropped 0; count of bases not matched to a gene: 6. The CDR3 region is CASSAQGKYQETQYF. CDR3 sequence (DNA): TGTGCCAGCAGTGCACAGGGGAAGTACCAAGAGACCCAGTACTTC.

The chain recombines TRBV2 with TRBJ1-2, with D tentatively TRBD1 (5 bases). The length of the CDR3 is 14 residues. CDR1 and CDR2 (germline): SNHLY, FYNNEI. Trimming cost V 3 bases and J 2 bases, with 10 bases left between them. The CDR3 DNA is TGTGCCAGCAGTGATTCAGGGATCAACTATGGCTACACCTTC. Protein sequence: CASSDSGINYGYTF.

This sequence joins TRBV28 and TRBJ1-4; 8 nucleotides match TRBD1. With V trimmed by 4 bases and J by 8 bases, 6 bases remained unmatched. Germline CDR1 is MDHEN and CDR2 is SYDVKM. The CDR3 is 14 residues long. CDR3 nucleotides: TGTGCCAGCAGTTCGACAGGGGATGGGGAAAAACTGTTTTTT. Translation gives CASSSTGDGEKLFF.

This clone occurred a few times. The genes are TRBV3-1 (or the pseudogene TRBV3-2) and TRBJ2-5; D perhaps matches TRBD2 (9 bases). Germline-derived CDR1 and CDR2 are LGHDT and YNNKEL (reference sequence). The V and J ends lost 0 bases and 5 bases respectively, with 19 bases between them. The CDR3 length is 17 residues. The CDR3 DNA is TGTGCCAGCAGCCAAGAGTCGGCGGGGGGGGACAGGGAGACCCAGTACTTC. It encodes CASSQESAGGDRETQYF.

The table lists this clone with a few counts. The V gene is TRBV10-3, the J gene TRBJ1-1; D is ambiguous. Trimming pared 4 bases from V and 0 bases from J, leaving 6 bases between. CDR1 and CDR2 (germline): ENHRY, SYGVKD. There are 13 residues in the CDR3. The CDR3, as DNA: TGTGCCATCAGTGCACAGATGAACACTGAAGCTTTCTTT. Its translation is CAISAQMNTEAFF.

J is TRBJ2-7 and V is TRBV10-3, with D tentatively TRBD1 (5 bases). The V end was cut by 4 bases, the J end by 7 bases, with 11 bases between. Germline V gene lookup returns CDR1 ENHRY and CDR2 SYGVKD. CDR3 length: 12 residues. The CDR3 loop reads CAISVDRGEQYF. As DNA, the CDR3 is TGTGCCATCAGTGTCGACAGAGGAGAGCAGTACTTC.

V usage is TRBV28 and J usage is TRBJ1-2; D is uncertain. Germline-derived CDR1 and CDR2 are MDHEN and SYDVKM. CDR3 length: 12 residues. The ends were cut back, 7 bases at V and 8 bases at J, with 14 bases in the middle. CDR3: CASTHVKEGYTF. The DNA for the CDR3 is TGTGCCAGCACCCACGTGAAAGAGGGCTACACCTTC.

V gene TRBV20-1 combines with J gene TRBJ2-7; D gene uncertain. The CDR3 spans 11 residues. Germline loops: CDR1 DFQATT, CDR2 SNEGSKA (reference sequence). The CDR3 DNA reads TGCTCCCTTGGAGTTTCCTACGAGCAGTACTTC. Its protein is CSLGVSYEQYF.

The table lists this clone with a count of one. J is TRBJ1-1 and V is TRBV28; D is uncertain. CDR1 is MDHEN and CDR2 is SYDVKM in the germline V gene. The CDR3 runs 15 residues. V lost 5 bases and J 1 base, leaving 14 bases between the germline ends. The DNA of the CDR3 is TGTGCCAGCAGTCCACCCGCCAGGTCGAACACTGAAGCTTTCTTT. As protein: CASSPPARSNTEAFF. Full variable domain (missing parts from reference TRBV28 and TRBJ1-1): DVKVTQSSRYLVKRTGEKVFLECVQDMDHENMFWYRQDPGLGLRLIYFSYDVKMKEKGDIPEGYSVSREKKERFSLILESASTNQTSMYLCASSPPARSNTEAFFGQGTRLTVV.

The V and J genes are TRBV5-1 and TRBJ2-2; 7 bases fit TRBD1. Per germline, CDR1 SGHRS and CDR2 YFSETQ. This CDR3 is built from 15 residues. V lost 2 bases to trimming and J lost 6 bases; unmatched junction nucleotides: 7. The CDR3 DNA reads as TGCGCCAGCAGCTTACAGGGGTTGTTGGCCGGGGAGCTGTTTTTT. Translating it yields CASSLQGLLAGELFF.

The rearrangement uses TRBV3-1 (or the pseudogene TRBV3-2) and TRBJ2-5; TRBD1 might be the D (5 bases). The CDR3 contains 15 residues. The V and J ends lost 3 bases and 7 bases respectively, with 18 bases between them. Per the germline V gene, CDR1 is LGHDT and CDR2 is YNNKEL (reference sequence). The DNA of the CDR3 is TGTGCCAGCAGCCAGAAGGGGCTCCATGACGGGACCCAGTACTTC. Translation gives CASSQKGLHDGTQYF.

The chain links TRBV7-9 to TRBJ2-3, with D perhaps matching TRBD2 (5 bases). The CDR3 runs to 13 residues. With 7 bases removed from V and 6 bases from J, the gap between germline ends came to 14 bases. Germline V gene sequence: CDR1 SEHNR, CDR2 FQNEAQ (reference sequence). The CDR3 sequence: CASTLEARDTQYF. In nucleotides, the CDR3 is TGTGCCAGCACACTAGAGGCGAGGGATACGCAGTATTTT.

On this clone itself: In the same sample, other DNA sequences code for this CDR3. The rearrangement links TRBV6-2 or TRBV6-3 to TRBJ1-5; D unclear. Germline assignment: CDR1 MNHEY and CDR2 SVGEGT. V was clipped by 4 bases and J by 0 bases, with 4 bases between them. This CDR3 is 13 amino acids long. CDR3 DNA sequence: TGTGCCAGCAGTTCGTTTAGCAATCAGCCCCAGCATTTT. Its protein product is CASSSFSNQPQHF.

In the case of this clone: At the DNA level, this CDR3 is encoded by other sequences in the same sample as well. V usage is TRBV12-3 or TRBV12-4 and J usage is TRBJ1-1; 7 positions agree with TRBD1. The V gene end was trimmed by 6 bases and the J gene end by 1 base; junction bases not matched to a gene: 2. The CDR3 spans 13 residues. The chain's CDR3 is CASSRQGNTEAFF. Written as DNA, the CDR3 is TGTGCCAGCAGCAGACAGGGGAACACTGAAGCTTTCTTT.

The chain carries TRBV4-2 and TRBJ1-2, with D hard to call. Trimming shortened V by 0 bases and J by 7 bases, and 9 bases separated the two germline ends. The CDR3 has 13 amino acids. Per germline, CDR1 LGHNA and CDR2 YNFKEQ. The CDR3: CASSQEDGVGYTF. DNA of the CDR3: TGTGCCAGCAGCCAAGAGGATGGAGTTGGCTACACCTTC.

This chain uses TRBV7-9 with TRBJ2-5; possible D gene TRBD2, 7 bases. Trimming removed 0 bases from V and 5 bases from J, with 10 bases in between. Germline lookup yields CDR1 SEHNR and CDR2 FQNEAQ (reference sequence). The CDR3 totals 14 residues. CDR3 loop: CASSLAGGPETQYF. Here the CDR3 DNA reads TGTGCCAGCAGCTTAGCGGGGGGGCCGGAGACCCAGTACTTC. Filled out from reference TRBV7-9 and TRBJ2-5, the complete variable domain reads DTGVSQNPRHKITKRGQNVTFRCDPISEHNRLYWYRQTLGQGPEFLTYFQNEAQLEKSRLLSDRFSAERPKGSFSTLEIQRTEQGDSAMYLCASSLAGGPETQYFGPGTRLLVL.

The chain recombines TRBV28 with TRBJ1-5, with 8 nucleotides matching TRBD1. The germline V gene encodes CDR1 MDHEN and CDR2 SYDVKM. V trimming: 6 bases; J trimming: 0 bases; junction bases outside the gene matches: 10. The CDR3 loop spans 17 amino acids. CDR3 amino acids: CASRWVGQDYSNQPQHF. For the CDR3, the DNA is TGTGCCAGCAGGTGGGTGGGACAGGATTATAGCAATCAGCCCCAGCATTTT.

The chain has TRBV5-1 and TRBJ1-2; 11 nucleotides align to TRBD1. Looked up from germline, CDR1 is SGHRS and CDR2 is YFSETQ. V gave up 0 bases and J gave up 8 bases; unmatched junction bases: 9. The length of the CDR3 is 16 residues. This chain's CDR3 is CASSLALGQGADGYTF. CDR3 bases: TGCGCCAGCAGCTTGGCCCTTGGACAGGGGGCTGACGGCTACACCTTC. Full variable domain (rest looked up from reference TRBV5-1 and TRBJ1-2): KAGVTQTPRYLIKTRGQQVTLSCSPISGHRSVSWYQQTPGQGLQFLFEYFSETQRNKGNFPGRFSGRQFSNSRSEMNVSTLELGDSALYLCASSLALGQGADGYTFGSGTRLTVV.

The chain couples TRBV28 to TRBJ1-2; the D is unclear. Trimming shortened V by 5 bases and J by 2 bases, and 12 bases separated the two germline ends. This CDR3 is 14 amino acids long. Looked up from germline, CDR1 is MDHEN and CDR2 is SYDVKM. The CDR3 protein is CASSLNRVNYGYTF. CDR3 in DNA: TGTGCCAGCAGTCTGAACCGGGTAAACTATGGCTACACCTTC.

The sample holds a few counts of this clone. The chain links TRBV7-9 to TRBJ2-7, with 12 positions matching TRBD2. This CDR3 contains 14 residues. Germline V lookup: CDR1 SEHNR, CDR2 FQNEAQ (reference sequence). V was pared by 5 bases and J by 4 bases, with 3 bases of the junction left unmatched. The CDR3 DNA sequence: TGTGCCAGCAGCCGGACTAGCGGGGATTACGAGCAGTACGTC. It is translated as CASSRTSGDYEQYV.

V is TRBV7-4 and J is TRBJ1-5; 8 bases are shared with TRBD1. The V segment lost 6 bases and the J segment 4 bases; nucleotides outside the gene matches: 20. The CDR3 consists of 19 residues. CDR1 is SGHVT and CDR2 is SQSDAQ in the germline V gene. The CDR3 coding sequence is TGTGCCAGCAGTTTGGACAGGGAGCTCCCGTTTGCACTAAATCAGCCCCAGCATTTT. It yields the protein CASSLDRELPFALNQPQHF.

The chain has TRBV5-6 and TRBJ1-3; D is unresolved. Germline V CDR1 and CDR2: SGHDT, YYEEEE. This CDR3 region has 15 residues. Trimming left V 2 bases short and J 0 bases short, with 9 bases between. The chain's CDR3 is CASSLQLYSGNTIYF. The DNA of the CDR3 is TGTGCCAGCAGCTTACAGCTATACTCTGGAAACACCATATATTTT.